This passage covers 27 T cell receptor beta chains from one sample sequenced in a study of T-cell memory formation after mild COVID-19. Via MiXCR, TCRdb re-called the 5' RACE reads, giving one row per CDR3 protein. The table lists around 300,000 distinct CDR3 sequences, approximately 18% of them singletons. Sequences were obtained from PBMCs or a T cell subset sorted from them (not recorded which). The receptors here all came from a man between 18 and 29 years old who had mild COVID-19 (a few samples of this study predate the infection). Cell type and time point are not known.

This chain links TRBV7-3 with TRBJ2-3, with D possibly TRBD2 on 6 matching bases. Trimming shortened V by 5 bases and J by 5 bases, and 20 bases separated the two germline ends. The CDR3 covers 16 residues. Germline V gene lookup returns CDR1 SGHTA and CDR2 FQGTGA. In DNA, the CDR3 is TGTGCCAGCAGCGAAAAAGGCACTCCGGGGGTAGATACGCAGTATTTT. It translates to CASSEKGTPGVDTQYF.

This clonotype has ten or more counts. This chain links TRBV15 with TRBJ2-7; D perhaps matches TRBD1 (5 bases). The germline CDR1 and CDR2 sequences are LNHNV and YYDKDF (reference sequence). The CDR3 spans 13 residues. Trimming left V 1 base short and J 4 bases short, with 8 bases between. The CDR3 DNA sequence: TGTGCCACCAGCAGAGCCCCAGGGTACGAGCAGTACGTC. Amino acid sequence: CATSRAPGYEQYV.

The V call is TRBV5-1, the J call TRBJ2-5, with a weak D call TRBD1 (5 bases). V dropped 4 bases and J dropped 7 bases, with 11 bases sitting between them. The length of the CDR3 is 12 residues. Germline-derived CDR1 and CDR2 are SGHRS and YFSETQ. The CDR3 DNA reads TGCGCCAGCAGCCCAGGGTTGGGGACCCAGTACTTC. As protein: CASSPGLGTQYF.

This clonotype was seen more than once but under ten times. The J gene is TRBJ1-4, the V gene TRBV4-1, with 9 bases fitting TRBD1. The germline V gene has CDR1 MGHRA and CDR2 YSYEKL. The CDR3 contains 20 residues. The trim removed 4 bases at V and 0 bases at J, leaving 15 bases unmatched. The CDR3: CASSRTGDAMAFATNEKLFF. DNA for the CDR3: TGCGCCAGCAGCCGGACAGGGGACGCGATGGCATTTGCAACTAATGAAAAACTGTTTTTT.

In this sample, this clonotype turned up a few times. This chain links TRBV15 with TRBJ1-1; TRBD1 matches at 9 bases. CDR1 and CDR2 from the germline V gene are LNHNV and YYDKDF (reference sequence). The CDR3 runs to 14 residues. The junction had 6 bases not matched to a gene; V was cut back by 5 bases and J by 5 bases. The CDR3 DNA reads as TGTGCCACCAGCTGGGACAGGGTAGGGACTGAAGCTTTCTTT. As protein: CATSWDRVGTEAFF.

This clonotype was seen a few times. This sequence joins TRBV5-1 and TRBJ2-1; possibly TRBD1 for D (6 bases). Germline assignment: CDR1 SGHRS and CDR2 YFSETQ. The CDR3 is 15 residues long. V was trimmed by 1 base and J by 3 bases, leaving 11 bases between them. CDR3: CASSLRTAHYNEQFF. CDR3 nucleotide sequence: TGCGCCAGCAGCTTGAGGACAGCCCACTACAATGAGCAGTTCTTC.

As to this clonotype: A single base separates this from a much larger clone, so it may be a read error. This chain joins TRBV5-1 and TRBJ2-7; D ambiguous. Trimming removed 4 bases at V and 3 bases at J, with 14 bases between. Germline loops: CDR1 SGHRS, CDR2 YFSETQ. The CDR3 is 14 amino acids. The CDR3 DNA reads as TGCGCCAGCAGCCTCCACGAGGCACACTACGAGCAGTACTTC. Encoded protein: CASSLHEAHYEQYF.

This clonotype has more than one count but fewer than ten. V usage is TRBV11-2 and J usage is TRBJ2-5; D is perhaps TRBD1 (6 bases). V shed 1 base and J shed 4 bases, with 16 bases lying between them. Germline V lookup: CDR1 SGHAT, CDR2 FQNNGV. This CDR3 contains 16 residues. This CDR3 reads CASSLAMDSGGETQYF. CDR3 bases: TGTGCCAGCAGCTTAGCCATGGACAGCGGAGGAGAGACCCAGTACTTC.

The V and J genes are TRBV7-2 and TRBJ2-5; D is perhaps TRBD2 (6 bases). Trimming took 0 bases from V and 10 from J, leaving 12 bases between them. Germline assignment: CDR1 SGHTA and CDR2 FQGNSA. The CDR3 extends over 13 amino acids. For the CDR3, the DNA is TGTGCCAGCAGCTTAGCGTCTGGAGCGGGCCAGTACTTC. It encodes CASSLASGAGQYF.

This clonotype has a handful of counts. The V and J genes are TRBV2 and TRBJ2-2; TRBD1 matches 10 bases. This CDR3 contains 14 residues. V trimming: 9 bases; J trimming: 6 bases; junction bases outside the gene matches: 7. CDR1 and CDR2 (germline): SNHLY, FYNNEI. CDR3 protein: CASEDRGFPGELFF. In nucleotides, the CDR3 is TGTGCCAGTGAGGACAGGGGGTTCCCCGGGGAGCTGTTTTTT.

This sequence joins TRBV4-1 and TRBJ1-5, with a weak D call TRBD1 (5 bases). The CDR3 is 15 amino acids. V lost 0 bases to trimming and J lost 2 bases, with 8 bases between them. Germline CDR1 MGHRA, CDR2 YSYEKL. CDR3 amino acids: CASSQDRVGNQPQHF. DNA of the CDR3: TGCGCCAGCAGCCAAGACAGGGTGGGCAATCAGCCCCAGCATTTT.

The chain recombines TRBV7-2 with TRBJ2-1; TRBD1 is a possible D gene (6 bases). V gave up 7 bases and J gave up 12 bases, with 19 bases separating them. CDR1 and CDR2 from the germline V gene are SGHTA and FQGNSA. This CDR3 region has 13 residues. CDR3 region: CASKENNRARQFF. CDR3 nucleotides: TGTGCCAGCAAAGAAAATAACAGGGCCCGGCAGTTCTTC.

The V call is TRBV23-1, the J call TRBJ1-3, with D unclear. TRBV23-1 is given ORF status, its function remaining uncertain. The CDR3 extends over 14 amino acids. V lost 2 bases, J lost 5 bases, and 10 bases lay in between. CDR3 nucleotide sequence: TGCGCCAGCAGTCAACCCCCTGAAAGAAACACCATATATTTT. Its protein is CASSQPPERNTIYF.

The CDR3 reads CASSLAGTAETQYF. CDR3 nucleotides: TGTGCCAGCAGCTTAGCCGGGACAGCAGAGACCCAGTACTTC. The chain couples TRBV7-2 to TRBJ2-5, with 7 bases matching TRBD1. The V gene's germline CDR1 is SGHTA and CDR2 FQGNSA. The CDR3 is 14 amino acids. Trimming cost V 0 bases and J 4 bases; bases outside gene matches: 2.

This clonotype has more than one count but fewer than ten. The chain carries TRBV29-1 and TRBJ2-1, with 9 bases that match TRBD2. V gave up 7 bases and J gave up 5 bases; unmatched junction bases: 12. The germline gives CDR1 SQVTM, CDR2 ANQGSEA. This CDR3 contains 15 residues. In nucleotides, the CDR3 is TGCAGCGCCCGGGAGCTAGCGGGGACCCACAATGAGCAGTTCTTC. This gives the protein CSARELAGTHNEQFF.

The V call is TRBV10-3, the J call TRBJ1-1; D is unresolved. Trimming took off 4 bases at V and 12 bases at J, with 18 bases between the two ends. Germline V gives CDR1 ENHRY, CDR2 SYGVKD. This CDR3 comprises 13 residues. The CDR3 coding sequence is TGTGCCATCAGTGTTGGGTATACGAGATCCTCTTTCTTT. Its protein product is CAISVGYTRSSFF.

This chain connects TRBV7-2 to TRBJ2-1; D call uncertain. Germline V gene lookup returns CDR1 SGHTA and CDR2 FQGNSA. The V gene lost 5 bases and the J gene lost 15 bases, with 11 bases spanning the gap. This CDR3 has 10 amino acids. The CDR3 is CASSRNSGFF. The CDR3 nucleotides read TGTGCCAGCAGCCGAAACTCCGGGTTCTTC.

V gene TRBV9 combines with J gene TRBJ2-3; weak D call: TRBD1 (6 bases). V was shortened by 5 bases and J by 0 bases, with 10 bases between the two germline ends. The CDR3 extends over 14 amino acids. Germline V gives CDR1 SGDLS, CDR2 YYNGEE. The CDR3 DNA reads as TGTGCCAGCAGTACAGGGCCTAGCACAGATACGCAGTATTTT. Translated: CASSTGPSTDTQYF. The whole variable domain, filled in from reference TRBV9 and TRBJ2-3, reads DSGVTQTPKHLITATGQRVTLRCSPRSGDLSVYWYQQSLDQGLQFLIQYYNGEERAKGNILERFSAQQFPDLHSELNLSSLELGDSALYFCASSTGPSTDTQYFGPGTRLTVL.

This clonotype was observed a few times. The rearrangement uses TRBV4-1 and TRBJ1-5; the D is unclear. In germline, CDR1 is MGHRA, CDR2 YSYEKL. V was cut by 0 bases and J by 7 bases, with 13 bases left in between. This CDR3 is 15 amino acids long. CDR3 nucleotide sequence: TGCGCCAGCAGCCAAGATCGGGGAGATGGGCAGCCCCAGCATTTT. Protein product: CASSQDRGDGQPQHF.

The sample holds a few counts of this clonotype. The rearrangement joins TRBV5-1 to TRBJ1-1; D is perhaps TRBD1 (6 bases). Deletions cut 0 bases from V and 0 bases from J, with 9 bases between. Looked up from germline, CDR1 is SGHRS and CDR2 is YFSETQ. The CDR3 contains 15 residues. CDR3 DNA sequence: TGCGCCAGCAGCTTGGGTGACAGGATGAACACTGAAGCTTTCTTT. Its protein product is CASSLGDRMNTEAFF.

This clonotype was observed a handful of times. This rearrangement joins TRBV5-6 to TRBJ1-4, with a tentative D call TRBD1 (5 bases). Per the germline V gene, CDR1 is SGHDT and CDR2 is YYEEEE. Between the trimmed V and J ends, which lost 1 base and 0 bases, there was a span of 7 bases. The CDR3 length is 15 residues. CDR3 protein: CASSLLGATNEKLFF. CDR3 in DNA: TGTGCCAGCAGCTTGTTGGGGGCAACTAATGAAAAACTGTTTTTT.

The chain has TRBV20-1 and TRBJ2-7; D may be TRBD1 or TRBD2 (6 bases each). This CDR3 region has 12 residues. Deletions cut 3 bases from V and 6 bases from J, with 12 bases between. CDR1 and CDR2 from the germline V gene are DFQATT and SNEGSKA (reference sequence). CDR3 nucleotides: TGCAGTGCTAGGGCCGGGGGCGGCGAGCAGTACTTC. Its translation: CSARAGGGEQYF.

This clonotype has ten or more counts. The chain links TRBV11-2 to TRBJ2-2; a weak D match, TRBD2 (6 bases). The V and J ends lost 5 bases and 3 bases respectively, with 10 bases between them. The germline V gene has CDR1 SGHAT and CDR2 FQNNGV. This CDR3 spans 14 amino acids. CDR3 DNA sequence: TGTGCCAGCAGCCCCGGGACTTACACCGGGGAGCTGTTTTTT. Its protein product is CASSPGTYTGELFF. The whole variable domain, filled in from reference TRBV11-2 and TRBJ2-2, reads EAGVAQSPRYKIIEKRQSVAFWCNPISGHATLYWYQQILGQGPKLLIQFQNNGVVDDSQLPKDRFSAERLKGVDSTLKIQPAKLEDSAVYLCASSPGTYTGELFFGEGSRLTVL.

This chain connects TRBV6-5 to TRBJ1-2; tentative D call: TRBD1 (5 bases). There are 15 residues in the CDR3. Deletions cut 6 bases from V and 4 bases from J, with 18 bases between. The germline CDR1 and CDR2 sequences are MNHEY and SVGAGI. The CDR3 bases are TGTGCCAGCAGACGAGACAGAGGACCGTCCTATGGCTACACCTTC. It is translated as CASRRDRGPSYGYTF.

This clonotype was counted a few times. J is TRBJ1-2 and V is TRBV30; 7 bases agree with TRBD1. The CDR3 is 12 amino acids. J gave up 8 bases and V 4 bases, and 7 bases lay outside the gene matches. Germline lookup yields CDR1 GTSNPN and CDR2 SVGIG (reference sequence). Here the CDR3 DNA reads TGTGCCTGGACCACAGGGGATTGGGGCTACACCTTC. Translated: CAWTTGDWGYTF.

This clonotype was observed a few times. The chain recombines TRBV7-9 with TRBJ2-3; the D is unclear. The CDR3 spans 14 residues. The germline gives CDR1 SEHNR, CDR2 FQNEAQ (reference sequence). Between the trimmed V and J ends, which lost 4 bases and 4 bases, there was a span of 12 bases. The CDR3 DNA sequence: TGTGCCAGCAGCTGGGATTCGCACGCAGATACGCAGTATTTT. Protein sequence: CASSWDSHADTQYF.

This clonotype has just a few counts. V is TRBV30 and J is TRBJ2-7; 9 nucleotides agree with TRBD1. Per germline, CDR1 GTSNPN and CDR2 SVGIG (reference sequence). The CDR3 has 11 residues. Germline trimming cut 5 bases from V and 6 bases from J; bases unmatched to any gene: 2. Here the CDR3 reads CAWATGGEQYF. CDR3 nucleotide sequence: TGTGCCTGGGCGACAGGGGGCGAGCAGTACTTC.